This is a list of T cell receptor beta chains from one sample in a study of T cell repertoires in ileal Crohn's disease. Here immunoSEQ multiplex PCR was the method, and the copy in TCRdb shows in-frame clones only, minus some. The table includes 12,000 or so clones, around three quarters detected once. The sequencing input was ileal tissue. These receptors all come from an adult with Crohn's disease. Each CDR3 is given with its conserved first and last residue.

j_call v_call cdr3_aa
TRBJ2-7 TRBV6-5 CASSYGGRFSYEQYF
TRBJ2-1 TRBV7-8 CASSPDSRRGEQFF
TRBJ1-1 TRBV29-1 CSVGRNTEAFF
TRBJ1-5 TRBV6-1 CASSEWDRVRANQPQHF
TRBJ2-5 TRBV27 CASSSRLDAQETQYF
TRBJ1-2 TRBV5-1 CASSLAGTGFIGAYGYTF
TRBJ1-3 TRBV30 CAWRVRGSGNTIYF
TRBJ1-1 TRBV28 CASRYSGDRGAEAFF
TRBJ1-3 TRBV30 CAWSVGGSGNTIYF
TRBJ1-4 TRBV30 CAWRSLGPDSATNEKLFF
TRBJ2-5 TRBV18 CASSPPGTASKETQYF
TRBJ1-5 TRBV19 CASRGYINQPQHF
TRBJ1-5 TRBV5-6 CASSWGQGNQPQHF
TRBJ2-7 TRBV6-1 CASSEVAGGVYEQYF
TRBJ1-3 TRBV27 CASSWTGSGNTIYF
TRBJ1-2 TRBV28 CASSLAGVGYTF
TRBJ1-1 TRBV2 CASSTGEDTEAFF
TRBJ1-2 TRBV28 CASSLLHPGQGADGYTF
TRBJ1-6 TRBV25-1 CASSGGWAGGNSPLHF
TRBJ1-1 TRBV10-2 CASRKTGDSEAFF
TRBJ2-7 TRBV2 CASNPSGGDSYEQYF
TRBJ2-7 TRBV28 CASSLPRRQSYEQYF
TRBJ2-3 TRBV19 CASSTVTSRNTDTQYF
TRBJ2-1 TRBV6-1 CASSTGQPVF
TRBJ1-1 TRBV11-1 CASSSTGRHTEAFF
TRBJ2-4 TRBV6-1 CASSEGQGVYF
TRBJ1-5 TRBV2 CASSGGDRDQPQHF
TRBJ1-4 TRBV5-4 CASSSGQGAALNEKLFF
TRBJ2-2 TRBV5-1 CASTPTRTGELFF
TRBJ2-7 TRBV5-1 CASSPTLTGGSYEQYF
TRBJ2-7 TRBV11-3 CASSLLRDRQYEQYF
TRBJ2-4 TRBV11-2 CASSLDGVLAKNIQYF
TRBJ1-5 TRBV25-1 CASSAVNEGEIGVAQHF
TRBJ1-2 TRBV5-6 CASSWGGLGGPNYGYTF
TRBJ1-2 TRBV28 CASSLSLGTGGYGYTF
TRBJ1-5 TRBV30 CACTGESNQPQHF
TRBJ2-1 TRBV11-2 CASKSASSYNEQFF
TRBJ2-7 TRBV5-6 CASSSLGSYEQYF
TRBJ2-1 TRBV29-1 CSVDRLAGNEQFF
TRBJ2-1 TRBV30 CAWSATSGGRQFF
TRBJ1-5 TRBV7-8 CASSFGARNQPQHF
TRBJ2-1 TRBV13 CASSPSGRAADEQFF
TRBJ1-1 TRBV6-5 CASSYGRGTEAFF
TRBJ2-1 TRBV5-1 CASSLGTGGPNEQFF
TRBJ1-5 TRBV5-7 CASRHPEGVDSGQPQHF
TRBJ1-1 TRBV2 CASQLLDTEAFF
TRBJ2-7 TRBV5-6 CASSLGPGAQDYEQYF
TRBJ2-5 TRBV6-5 CASSPGRGYQETQYF
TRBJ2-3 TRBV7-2 CASSLPSTDTQYF
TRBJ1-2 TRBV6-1 CASSALSGQGDYGYTF
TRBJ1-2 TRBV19 CASSRRDREFYGYTF
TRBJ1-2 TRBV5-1 CASSLYPGASYGYTF
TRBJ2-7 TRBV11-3 CASSPSRGRSYEQYF
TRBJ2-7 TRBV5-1 CASSFPSGGIYEQYF